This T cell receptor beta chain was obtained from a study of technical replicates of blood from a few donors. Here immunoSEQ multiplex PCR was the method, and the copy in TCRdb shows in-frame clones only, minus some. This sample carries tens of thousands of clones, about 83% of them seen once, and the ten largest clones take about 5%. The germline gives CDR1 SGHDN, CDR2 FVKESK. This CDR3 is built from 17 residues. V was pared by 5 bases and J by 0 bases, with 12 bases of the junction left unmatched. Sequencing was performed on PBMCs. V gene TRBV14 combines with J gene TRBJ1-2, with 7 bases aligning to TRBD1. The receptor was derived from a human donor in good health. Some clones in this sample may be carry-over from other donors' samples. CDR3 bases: TGTGCCAGCAGCTTTAGAGGACAGGACCTACCTAACTATGGCTACACCTTC. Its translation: CASSFRGQDLPNYGYTF.